These 32 T cell receptor beta chains were all obtained from the same sample, sequenced in a study of blood T cells in healthy people across ages. A J-beta primer mix and a sample-barcoded 5' primer were used in a second PCR of roughly 7 to 12 cycles. From the 5' RACE reads, TCRdb called clonotypes with MiXCR, one entry per CDR3 protein. The sample shows 550,000 to 750,000 distinct CDR3 sequences, around 21% of them seen only once. The sample consisted of blood. The origin of the receptors is an older man in good health.

The chain is built from TRBV27 and TRBJ1-1; 10 positions agree with TRBD1. This CDR3 has 14 residues. CDR1 is MNHEY and CDR2 is SMNVEV in the germline V gene (reference sequence). V shed 6 bases, J shed 4 bases, and the junction held 5 bases outside the gene matches. For the CDR3, the DNA is TGTGCCAGCAGGACAGGGGGCGCGTCCACTGAAGCTTTCTTT. This codes for CASRTGGASTEAFF.

This clonotype showed up just a few times. J is TRBJ1-5 and V is TRBV27; no reliable D call. CDR3 length equals 16 residues. Between the trimmed V and J ends, which lost 4 bases and 7 bases, there was a span of 20 bases. The V gene's germline CDR1 is MNHEY and CDR2 SMNVEV (reference sequence). CDR3 nucleotide sequence: TGTGCCAGCAGTTCTTCCCCCGGGCTCCCGGGACAGCCCCAGCATTTT. Its translation is CASSSSPGLPGQPQHF.

This clonotype has at least ten counts. V is TRBV7-2 and J is TRBJ2-7; D assignment may be TRBD1 or TRBD2 (5 bases each). The CDR3 is made up of 16 amino acids. CDR1 and CDR2 from the germline V gene are SGHTA and FQGNSA. V was cut by 1 base and J by 3 bases, with 16 bases left in between. The CDR3 bases are TGTGCCAGCAGCTTAGATGGGGGACCTGGAAGCTACGAGCAGTACTTC. This translates into CASSLDGGPGSYEQYF.

This clonotype was counted only a few times. The chain is built from TRBV29-1 and TRBJ2-7, with 10 bases aligning to TRBD2. The J call is in doubt because the DNA end fits TRBJ2-5 better. The CDR3 loop spans 14 amino acids. From germline, CDR1 is SQVTM and CDR2 ANQGSEA. The CDR3 nucleotides read TGCAGCGTCTCAACTAGCGGGAAGCGAGAGACCCAGTACTTC. The encoded protein is CSVSTSGKRETQYF.

Only a few counts were recorded for this clonotype. The chain employs TRBV6-6 and TRBJ2-3; D is undetermined. The length of the CDR3 is 15 residues. Germline CDR1 reads MNHNY; CDR2 reads SVGAGI (reference sequence). The ends were cut back, 2 bases at V and 0 bases at J, with 9 bases in the middle. The CDR3 coding sequence is TGTGCCAGCAGTTACGGAGTATCTAGCACAGATACGCAGTATTTT. Translating it yields CASSYGVSSTDTQYF.

The V gene is TRBV6-2 or TRBV6-3, the J gene TRBJ2-5; D might be TRBD1 (6 bases). Trimming took off 5 bases at V and 11 bases at J, with 15 bases between the two ends. From germline, CDR1 is MNHEY and CDR2 SVGEGT. The CDR3 has 12 residues. DNA for the CDR3: TGTGCCAGCAGTATACAGGGTTGGGAGCAGTACTTC. This codes for CASSIQGWEQYF.

The rearrangement joins TRBV7-9 to TRBJ2-6, with D tentatively TRBD1 (5 bases). The CDR3 runs to 15 residues. CDR1 and CDR2 (germline): SEHNR, FQNEAQ (reference sequence). Trimming took off 4 bases at V and 0 bases at J, with 7 bases between the two ends. CDR3 residues: CASSSDTSGANVLTF. The CDR3 DNA is TGTGCCAGCAGCTCGGACACCTCTGGGGCCAACGTCCTGACTTTC.

A word on this clonotype: Because the CDR3 is missing its conserved closing phenylalanine or tryptophan, this is likely a read error. This chain links TRBV29-1 with TRBJ2-5, with 13 bases lining up with TRBD2. Judging by the DNA end, TRBJ2-7 fits better; the J call may be wrong. The CDR3 has 13 amino acids. Germline CDR1 is SQVTM and CDR2 is ANQGSEA. As DNA, the CDR3 is TGCAGCGTGGGGACTAGCGGGATCAACGAGCAGTACATC. Its translation is CSVGTSGINEQYI.

At least ten counts were recorded for this clonotype. V gene TRBV20-1 combines with J gene TRBJ2-5, with D tentatively TRBD2 (5 bases). The CDR3 runs 14 residues. The germline V and J ends were trimmed by 7 bases and 3 bases, with 18 bases remaining between them. Germline lookup yields CDR1 DFQATT and CDR2 SNEGSKA (reference sequence). CDR3 protein: CSVLARRAEETQYF. CDR3 bases: TGCAGTGTCCTAGCTCGGCGAGCTGAAGAGACCCAGTACTTC.

The chain employs TRBV5-6 and TRBJ1-6; unclear D gene. The CDR3 is made up of 15 amino acids. Trimming removed 1 base at V and 10 bases at J, with 15 bases between. Germline V gene data show CDR1 as SGHDT and CDR2 as YYEEEE. The CDR3 bases are TGTGCCAGCAGCTTGTCCCCACTAGAAGGGTCACCCCTCCACTTT. Protein sequence: CASSLSPLEGSPLHF.

Details on this clonotype: This likely comes from a read error, as the CDR3 has no conserved phenylalanine or tryptophan at its end. The gene calls are TRBV27 and TRBJ2-5, with D perhaps TRBD1 (7 bases). Trimming took off 5 bases at V and 4 bases at J, with 11 bases between the two ends. The CDR3 runs to 13 residues. Germline loops: CDR1 MNHEY, CDR2 SMNVEV (reference sequence). CDR3 DNA: TGTGCCAGCAGTCCGCAGGGGGGAGAGACCCAGTACTCC. Translating it yields CASSPQGGETQYS.

The table lists this clonotype with many counts. At one end the junction does not follow the germline gene, possibly because of a read error. V and J are TRBV5-1 and TRBJ2-2, with a weak D call TRBD2 (5 bases). CDR1 is SGHRS, CDR2 YFSETQ, per germline. This CDR3 contains 15 residues. The CDR3: CASSLGTRGTGELFF. CDR3 nucleotides: TGTGCCAGCAGCTTAGGCACCCGAGGGACCGGGGAGCTGTTTTTT.

This chain connects TRBV12-3 or TRBV12-4 to TRBJ2-7; maybe TRBD2 (5 bases). The CDR3 is 14 residues long. V lost 6 bases and J lost 6, with 18 bases in between. CDR3 bases: TGTGCCAGCAGCCCAGACTGGAGGAGTATCGAGCAGTACTTC. Translated: CASSPDWRSIEQYF.

The chain recombines TRBV5-1 with TRBJ1-2; the match to TRBD1 covers 7 bases. The CDR3 loop spans 14 amino acids. V was clipped by 1 base and J by 5 bases; unmatched bases: 5. Germline lookup yields CDR1 SGHRS and CDR2 YFSETQ. The CDR3 DNA reads TGCGCCAGCAGCTTGACAGGGGCTGGGTATGGCTACACCTTC. Amino acid sequence: CASSLTGAGYGYTF.

The chain carries TRBV2 and TRBJ2-5, with D unresolved. Trimming took 2 bases from V and 5 from J, leaving 12 bases between them. Germline CDR1 is SNHLY and CDR2 is FYNNEI. CDR3 length: 14 amino acids. The CDR3 nucleotides are TGTGCCAGCAGTGAACCGGAGTTCCGGGAGACCCAGTACTTC. Translation: CASSEPEFRETQYF.

Comments on this clonotype: The junction does not match germline at one end; this may be a read error. The chain joins TRBV7-3 to TRBJ1-3; tentatively, D is TRBD1 (6 bases). Germline V gene sequence: CDR1 SGHTA, CDR2 FQGTGA. The CDR3 contains 13 residues. CDR3 coding DNA: TGTGCCAGCAGCTTAATAGCGGGGGACACCGTATATTTT. It encodes CASSLIAGDTVYF.

This clonotype has at least ten counts. The chain employs TRBV20-1 and TRBJ2-7, with TRBD2 matching over 10 bases. V was pared by 3 bases and J by 5 bases, with 13 bases of the junction left unmatched. This CDR3 is 16 amino acids long. Germline-derived CDR1 and CDR2 are DFQATT and SNEGSKA (reference sequence). The CDR3 DNA reads as TGCAGTGCTAGTCCCCTCCTAGCGGGAGTGAATGACGAGCAGTACTTC. This encodes CSASPLLAGVNDEQYF.

V usage is TRBV5-1 and J usage is TRBJ2-1; D is possibly TRBD1 (6 bases). Germline V gives CDR1 SGHRS, CDR2 YFSETQ. V was trimmed by 4 bases and J by 5 bases, leaving 13 bases between them. This CDR3 comprises 14 residues. The CDR3 loop reads CASSLRDTHNEQFF. CDR3 in DNA: TGCGCCAGCAGCCTCCGGGACACCCACAATGAGCAGTTCTTC.

This clonotype turned up a few times. The V call is TRBV27, the J call TRBJ2-3; possible D gene TRBD2, 6 bases. The CDR3 totals 14 residues. Trimming pared 5 bases from V and 4 bases from J, leaving 13 bases between. Germline V gene data show CDR1 as MNHEY and CDR2 as SMNVEV (reference sequence). This CDR3 reads CASSRDLKADTQYF. The CDR3 coding sequence is TGTGCCAGCAGTAGGGACTTGAAAGCAGATACGCAGTATTTT.

This clonotype was found a few times. This rearrangement joins TRBV5-8 to TRBJ1-1; weak D call: TRBD1 (6 bases). The CDR3 runs 16 residues. The germline V gene encodes CDR1 SGHTS and CDR2 YDEGEE. Trimming shortened V by 0 bases and J by 4 bases, and 16 bases separated the two germline ends. CDR3 amino acids: CASSLVRGAGVTEAFF. CDR3 nucleotides: TGTGCCAGCAGCTTGGTGAGGGGGGCCGGCGTCACTGAAGCTTTCTTT.

The rearrangement joins TRBV20-1 to TRBJ2-1, with TRBD2 matching 9 bases. The tail of the sequence fits TRBJ2-7 better, so the J call may be wrong. CDR1 and CDR2 from the germline V gene are DFQATT and SNEGSKA (reference sequence). The CDR3 loop spans 16 amino acids. CDR3: CSARDKASGIADEQYF. CDR3 nucleotides: TGCAGTGCTAGAGATAAGGCTAGCGGGATAGCAGACGAGCAGTACTTC.

V and J are TRBV7-6 and TRBJ2-3; the D is unclear. This CDR3 contains 15 residues. Germline CDR1 reads SGHVS; CDR2 reads FNYEAQ. The V and J ends lost 1 base and 2 bases respectively, with 10 bases between them. The CDR3 nucleotides are TGTGCCAGCAGCTTAGGGCACACCTACACAGATACGCAGTATTTT. It is translated as CASSLGHTYTDTQYF.

This chain links TRBV7-8 with TRBJ1-5; tentative D call: TRBD1 (6 bases). The CDR3 runs to 15 residues. The germline V gene encodes CDR1 SGHVS and CDR2 FQNEAQ. Trimming took 2 bases from V and 4 from J, leaving 12 bases between them. DNA of the CDR3: TGTGCCAGCAGCTTAACGCGACAGGCAAATCAGCCCCAGCATTTT. This encodes CASSLTRQANQPQHF.

The chain uses TRBV4-3 and TRBJ2-1, with D unclear. The CDR3 runs 13 residues. Germline V gene data show CDR1 as LGHNA and CDR2 as YSLEER. V gave up 4 bases and J gave up 5 bases, with 9 bases separating them. In nucleotides, the CDR3 is TGCGCCAGCAGCCCACATGGGAACAATGAGCAGTTCTTC. Its protein product is CASSPHGNNEQFF.

This chain joins TRBV6-4 and TRBJ1-1; 7 bases are shared with TRBD1. V was clipped by 6 bases and J by 4 bases; unmatched bases: 8. The CDR3 has 14 residues. The germline V gene has CDR1 MRHNA and CDR2 SNTAGT. The CDR3 nucleotides read TGTGCCAGCAGAGCAGGGACAGCGATCACTGAAGCTTTCTTT. Amino acid sequence: CASRAGTAITEAFF.

A few counts support this clonotype. The chain links TRBV13 to TRBJ2-2, with no clear D. V lost 4 bases and J lost 8, with 8 bases in between. This CDR3 comprises 12 residues. Germline V gene lookup returns CDR1 PRHDT and CDR2 FYEKMQ (reference sequence). The CDR3: CASSSKDGELFF. In nucleotides, the CDR3 is TGTGCCAGCAGCTCCAAGGATGGGGAGCTGTTTTTT.

V is TRBV7-2 and J is TRBJ2-4; TRBD2 aligns across 7 bases. CDR1 and CDR2 (germline): SGHTA, FQGNSA. This CDR3 has 15 residues. The V and J ends lost 3 bases and 0 bases, in that order; junction bases with no gene match: 2. The CDR3 reads CASSLGGVAKNIQYF. DNA for the CDR3: TGTGCCAGCAGCTTGGGGGGGGTAGCCAAAAACATTCAGTACTTC.

The CDR3 spells CASAAGVGSPTRQYF. CDR3 sequence (DNA): TGTGCCAGTGCAGCGGGAGTCGGTTCTCCTACGCGGCAGTACTTC. The chain recombines TRBV27 with TRBJ2-5; 8 positions agree with TRBD2. With 9 bases clipped from V and 11 bases from J, the junction kept 20 bases outside the gene matches. The germline V gene encodes CDR1 MNHEY and CDR2 SMNVEV (reference sequence). The CDR3 sequence is 15 residues long.

J is TRBJ1-1 and V is TRBV27; TRBD1 is a possible D gene (5 bases). Germline CDR1 and CDR2: MNHEY and SMNVEV (reference sequence). V was cut by 6 bases and J by 5 bases, with 16 bases left in between. The CDR3 covers 14 residues. In nucleotides, the CDR3 is TGTGCCAGCAGGTGGGGCCATGAGGGAACTGAAGCTTTCTTT. Encoded protein: CASRWGHEGTEAFF.

This clonotype was seen only once. This could be a read error, since a much larger clone is one nucleotide away. The rearrangement joins TRBV4-1 to TRBJ1-5; perhaps TRBD1 as D (5 bases). V was trimmed by 3 bases and J by 4 bases, leaving 10 bases between them. The length of the CDR3 is 14 residues. Germline values: CDR1 MGHRA, CDR2 YSYEKL. CDR3 nucleotides: TGCGCCAGCAGCCACGGGACGTGGAATCAGCCCCAGCATTTT. This codes for CASSHGTWNQPQHF.

The chain combines TRBV20-1 with TRBJ2-7, with D maybe TRBD2 (5 bases). Trimming took 3 bases from V and 0 from J, leaving 9 bases between them. The CDR3 covers 13 residues. Germline V gene sequence: CDR1 DFQATT, CDR2 SNEGSKA (reference sequence). The CDR3 DNA reads TGCAGTGCTAGGGAAGCGGTCTCCTACGAGCAGTACTTC. It codes for CSAREAVSYEQYF.

V is TRBV5-1 and J is TRBJ2-5; D possibly corresponds to TRBD1 (6 bases). The CDR3 totals 14 residues. The germline gives CDR1 SGHRS, CDR2 YFSETQ. Deletions cut 6 bases from V and 2 bases from J, with 14 bases between. In DNA form, the CDR3 reads TGCGCCAGCAAAGACATGGGGGCACAAGAGACCCAGTACTTC. Translation gives CASKDMGAQETQYF. The whole variable domain, filled in from reference TRBV5-1 and TRBJ2-5, reads KAGVTQTPRYLIKTRGQQVTLSCSPISGHRSVSWYQQTPGQGLQFLFEYFSETQRNKGNFPGRFSGRQFSNSRSEMNVSTLELGDSALYLCASKDMGAQETQYFGPGTRLLVL.